The T cell receptor (beta chain) under discussion was sequenced for a study of blood T cell repertoires in COVID-19. Study as a whole: The samples span acute and convalescent COVID-19 from the United States, Italy and Spain. T cells, B-cell-depleted T cells, or PBMCs supplied cDNA or gDNA.

As handled by the study authors: Estimates of nucleated cell counts were drawn from the amplification of reference gene primers. Repertoires were generated with immunoSEQ multiplex PCR, while TCRdb's copy carries only in-frame clones and drops some. The V and J calls and the clone size are those of that table, but D and trimming were determined from the DNA. The table lists 150,000 to 200,000 clones, 82% of them singletons. This clone was counted between two and nine times. The CDR3 covers 15 residues. Per germline, CDR1 MDHEN and CDR2 SYDVKM. Trimming took off 6 bases at V and 2 bases at J, with 15 bases between the two ends. Enrollment of patients from Seattle took place during active infection, with longitudinal follow-up.

The TCR comes from a woman in her sixties or seventies with COVID-19, enrolled during active disease. The sample comprised peripheral blood. V gene TRBV28 combines with J gene TRBJ2-3; perhaps TRBD2 as D (5 bases). The CDR3, as DNA: TGTGCCAGCAGCCCGAACAGCGGACTCACAGATACGCAGTATTTT. This codes for CASSPNSGLTDTQYF.